This T cell receptor beta chain was sequenced in a study of T cell responses to AZD1222 COVID-19 vaccine. Study findings and constraints: Nearly half of the spike-specific TCRs reportedly recognize variant regions that carry no mutations. A rise in Spike-specific TCR breadth and depth followed two AZD1222 doses. The study sampled repertoires only after the peak T cell response.

Regarding this clone: Its antigen remains unidentified.

Per the germline V gene, CDR1 is SGHVS and CDR2 is FQNEAQ. The CDR3 runs 12 residues. V was pared by 5 bases and J by 6 bases, with 8 bases between. TCRdb's copy holds only in-frame clones and misses some; the assay was immunoSEQ multiplex PCR. The top ten hold 0.85% to 1.3% of the sample, which has under 150,000 clones, 80% to 95% seen once. The chain recombines TRBV7-8 with TRBJ1-5; D is ambiguous. Sequenced here: peripheral blood, sampled 28 days after the second AZD1222 dose. This clonotype was obtained from an adult who received the AZD1222 COVID-19 vaccine. CDR3 nucleotide sequence: TGTGCCAGCAGCCACCCGGGTCAGCCCCAGCATTTT. Amino acids: CASSHPGQPQHF.